What follows are 30 T cell receptor beta chains derived from one specimen sequenced in a study of CD8 T cells in ankylosing spondylitis. TCRdb itself ran the 5' RACE reads through MiXCR, one entry per CDR3 protein. Of 250,000 or so distinct CDR3 sequences listed, over 15% are singletons. Sequenced: blood, either unsorted or a sorted T cell fraction (not recorded which). Every receptor here comes from a male donor with ankylosing spondylitis or in good health (not recorded which).

The gene calls are TRBV4-2 and TRBJ1-5, with unresolved D. CDR1 is LGHNA, CDR2 YNFKEQ, per germline. CDR3 length equals 13 residues. Trimming cost V 1 base and J 2 bases, with 3 bases left between them. CDR3 DNA sequence: TGTGCCAGCAGCCAAGTCGGCAATCAGCCCCAGCATTTT. Translated, it gives CASSQVGNQPQHF.

The rearrangement links TRBV3-1 to TRBJ2-3; a weak D match, TRBD2 (6 bases). Germline V gene sequence: CDR1 LGHDT, CDR2 YNNKEL (reference sequence). Trimming removed 1 base at V and 1 base at J, with 24 bases between. The CDR3 runs to 20 residues. The CDR3 sequence is CASSQVGWSLTGVGTDTQYF. CDR3 sequence (DNA): TGTGCCAGCAGCCAAGTAGGATGGTCCCTTACGGGAGTAGGCACAGATACGCAGTATTTT.

This CDR3 reads CASSDTGLGNQPQHF. CDR3 bases: TGTGCCAGCAGTGATACAGGGCTGGGCAATCAGCCCCAGCATTTT. The rearrangement joins TRBV6-1 to TRBJ1-5; perhaps TRBD1 as D (6 bases). V dropped 3 bases and J dropped 2 bases, with 11 bases sitting between them. CDR1 is MNHNS and CDR2 is SASEGT in the germline V gene. The CDR3 consists of 15 residues.

This clonotype was seen many times. The chain joins TRBV6-1 to TRBJ2-7; 11 positions agree with TRBD1. The CDR3 runs to 14 residues. With V trimmed by 5 bases and J by 6 bases, 6 bases remained unmatched. CDR1 is MNHNS and CDR2 is SASEGT in the germline V gene. CDR3 bases: TGTGCCAGCAGTCCCGGGACAGGGGGTTTCGAGCAGTACTTC. This gives the protein CASSPGTGGFEQYF.

The rearrangement links TRBV6-5 to TRBJ2-5; D ambiguous. The CDR3 consists of 15 residues. The V gene's germline CDR1 is MNHEY and CDR2 SVGAGI. V was clipped by 0 bases and J by 1 base, with 9 bases between them. The DNA for the CDR3 is TGTGCCAGCAGTTACTCGATTCCGGCCCAAGAGACCCAGTACTTC. Its translation: CASSYSIPAQETQYF.

This chain links TRBV6-2 or TRBV6-3 with TRBJ2-7; D is unresolved. Germline V CDR1 and CDR2: MNHEY, SVGEGT. The CDR3 has 18 residues. V shed 2 bases and J shed 1 base, with 21 bases lying between them. The CDR3 DNA sequence: TGTGCCAGCAGTTACGGCCATGAATCCGGATTCAGGTCCTACGAGCAGTACTTC. Residues: CASSYGHESGFRSYEQYF.

The chain uses TRBV20-1 and TRBJ2-1, with TRBD1 identical over 7 bases. The germline V gene has CDR1 DFQATT and CDR2 SNEGSKA (reference sequence). With 0 bases clipped from V and 6 bases from J, the junction kept 8 bases outside the gene matches. This CDR3 is 15 amino acids long. The CDR3 protein is CSARDVRGQSNEQFF. As DNA, the CDR3 is TGCAGTGCTAGAGATGTAAGGGGGCAGAGCAATGAGCAGTTCTTC.

The chain carries TRBV6-5 and TRBJ1-1; 9 bases fit TRBD1. Germline V gives CDR1 MNHEY, CDR2 SVGAGI. The ends lost 4 bases at V and 7 bases at J; junction bases unmatched: 13. The CDR3 runs 16 residues. The CDR3 here is CASSWGTGRTNHEAFF. CDR3 DNA sequence: TGTGCCAGCAGTTGGGGGACAGGGCGGACAAATCATGAAGCTTTCTTT.

This clonotype has just a few counts. This chain links TRBV10-3 with TRBJ2-7, with TRBD1 as a possible D gene (6 bases). Germline loops: CDR1 ENHRY, CDR2 SYGVKD. V lost 7 bases, J lost 0 bases, and 13 bases lay in between. The CDR3 has 14 residues. CDR3 sequence: CAITSDRASYEQYF. The CDR3 DNA is TGTGCCATCACCTCGGACAGAGCCTCCTACGAGCAGTACTTC.

This clonotype was observed a few times. The J gene is TRBJ2-2, the V gene TRBV20-1; D uncertain. The CDR3 totals 11 residues. Deletions cut 3 bases from V and 7 bases from J, with 6 bases between. Germline assignment: CDR1 DFQATT and CDR2 SNEGSKA (reference sequence). CDR3 sequence: CSASWGGELFF. The DNA for the CDR3 is TGCAGTGCTAGTTGGGGCGGGGAGCTGTTTTTT.

This clonotype was picked up one time. The chain joins TRBV29-1 to TRBJ2-1; tentative D call: TRBD2 (6 bases). Germline V CDR1 and CDR2: SQVTM, ANQGSEA. CDR3 size: 14 residues. Between the trimmed V and J ends, which lost 6 bases and 0 bases, there was a span of 12 bases. For the CDR3, the DNA is TGCAGCGTCCGGACCGGGAGCTCCTACAATGAGCAGTTCTTC. It specifies CSVRTGSSYNEQFF.

This clonotype was seen a few times. The genes are TRBV4-1 and TRBJ2-2; tentatively, D is TRBD1 or TRBD2 (5 bases each). Trimming pared 4 bases from V and 6 bases from J, leaving 9 bases between. This CDR3 spans 13 amino acids. The germline V gene encodes CDR1 MGHRA and CDR2 YSYEKL. Here the CDR3 reads CASSLGAAGELFF. The CDR3 DNA is TGCGCCAGCAGCCTCGGGGCCGCCGGGGAGCTGTTTTTT.

This chain uses TRBV29-1 with TRBJ1-2; a weak D match, TRBD1 (5 bases). CDR1 is SQVTM, CDR2 ANQGSEA, per germline. The V and J ends lost 3 bases and 6 bases respectively, with 5 bases between them. This CDR3 comprises 10 residues. CDR3 nucleotides: TGCAGCGTTGACAGGGATGGCTACACCTTC. Protein product: CSVDRDGYTF.

This clonotype has only a few counts. The chain links TRBV5-6 to TRBJ2-2, with 12 bases matching TRBD2. CDR1 is SGHDT and CDR2 is YYEEEE in the germline V gene. After removal of 3 bases from V and 5 bases from J, the junction contained 5 bases not matched to a gene. This CDR3 has 16 residues. The CDR3 here is CASSSIGTSGTGELFF. In DNA form, the CDR3 reads TGTGCCAGCAGCTCGATCGGGACTAGCGGGACCGGGGAGCTGTTTTTT.

A few counts support this clonotype. The chain uses TRBV29-1 and TRBJ2-7; maybe TRBD1 (6 bases). Germline loops: CDR1 SQVTM, CDR2 ANQGSEA. The CDR3 length is 13 residues. Trimming stripped 1 base from V and 0 bases from J, with 7 bases between. The CDR3: CSVEATGSYEQYF. The CDR3 DNA follows: TGCAGCGTTGAAGCGACAGGCTCCTACGAGCAGTACTTC.

A note on this clonotype: With a much larger clone just one base away, this may be a read error. The J gene is TRBJ2-1, the V gene TRBV4-1, with TRBD2 matching 7 bases. V shed 0 bases and J 9 bases; nucleotides not matched to a gene: 11. This CDR3 spans 16 amino acids. Germline assignment: CDR1 MGHRA and CDR2 YSYEKL. DNA of the CDR3: TGCGCCAGCAGCCAAGATGGGGGGGAAGGCTACGCTGAGCAGTTCTTC. It translates to CASSQDGGEGYAEQFF.

This clonotype was seen many times. The V gene is TRBV7-9, the J gene TRBJ2-7; no definite D call. CDR3 size: 12 residues. CDR1 is SEHNR, CDR2 FQNEAQ, per germline (reference sequence). Trimming took 2 bases from V and 3 from J, leaving 5 bases between them. The CDR3 nucleotides read TGTGCCAGCAGCTTACTTGACTACGAGCAGTACTTC. This gives the protein CASSLLDYEQYF.

There are many counts of this clonotype. As DNA, the CDR3 is TGTGCCATCTTGGACAGGGGAAGGGACGAGCAGTACTTC. Protein product: CAILDRGRDEQYF. The rearrangement joins TRBV10-3 to TRBJ2-7; the match to TRBD1 covers 9 bases. After removal of 8 bases from V and 5 bases from J, the junction contained 7 bases not matched to a gene. Germline V gene lookup returns CDR1 ENHRY and CDR2 SYGVKD. This CDR3 contains 13 residues.

This clonotype came up a few times. The genes are TRBV27 and TRBJ2-3; 7 bases are a match to TRBD1. CDR3 size: 13 residues. V gave up 2 bases and J gave up 8 bases; unmatched junction bases: 4. Germline V gene lookup returns CDR1 MNHEY and CDR2 SMNVEV (reference sequence). The chain's CDR3 is CASSLGAGGTQYF. CDR3 DNA sequence: TGTGCCAGCAGTTTAGGGGCAGGGGGTACGCAGTATTTT.

The V and J genes are TRBV29-1 and TRBJ2-3; D call uncertain. CDR1 and CDR2 from the germline V gene are SQVTM and ANQGSEA. The CDR3 has 14 amino acids. V lost 4 bases and J lost 0, with 11 bases in between. The DNA of the CDR3 is TGCAGCGTTGGTCCCGCGACTAGCACAGATACGCAGTATTTT. Residues: CSVGPATSTDTQYF.

In its sample, this clonotype was seen many times. The chain joins TRBV7-2 to TRBJ1-3; maybe TRBD1 (5 bases). The CDR3 covers 15 residues. The V gene lost 1 base and the J gene lost 2 bases, with 9 bases spanning the gap. Looked up from germline, CDR1 is SGHTA and CDR2 is FQGNSA. As DNA, the CDR3 is TGTGCCAGCAGCTTAGGTCGGGGGGCTGGAAACACCATATATTTT. Translating it yields CASSLGRGAGNTIYF. Filled out from reference TRBV7-2 and TRBJ1-3, the complete variable domain reads GAGVSQSPSNKVTEKGKDVELRCDPISGHTALYWYRQSLGQGLEFLIYFQGNSAPDKSGLPSDRFSAERTGGSVSTLTIQRTQQEDSAVYLCASSLGRGAGNTIYFGEGSWLTVV.

In this sample, this clonotype turned up many times. The rearrangement joins TRBV7-2 to TRBJ2-1; D unclear. The CDR3 length is 12 residues. Germline CDR1 SGHTA, CDR2 FQGNSA. V was cut by 2 bases and J by 8 bases, with 7 bases left in between. The CDR3: CASSLIGHEQFF. In nucleotides, the CDR3 is TGTGCCAGCAGCTTAATCGGGCATGAGCAGTTCTTC.

V gene TRBV9 combines with J gene TRBJ2-1; D is tentatively TRBD1 or TRBD2 (5 bases each). Germline values: CDR1 SGDLS, CDR2 YYNGEE. The CDR3 runs to 17 residues. Trimming removed 1 base at V and 1 base at J, with 15 bases between. The CDR3 DNA sequence: TGTGCCAGCAGCGTACCCCGGGACGGGGATTCCTACAATGAGCAGTTCTTC. Residues: CASSVPRDGDSYNEQFF.

This clonotype was detected once. A much more abundant neighbour one base away suggests this may be a read error. This chain links TRBV29-1 with TRBJ2-2; D unresolved. This CDR3 contains 13 residues. CDR1 and CDR2 from the germline V gene are SQVTM and ANQGSEA. CDR3 amino acids: CSVVRENIGELFF. DNA of the CDR3: TGCAGCGTTGTAAGGGAAAACATCGGGGAGCTGTTTTTT.

This clonotype was recorded many times. V and J are TRBV4-3 and TRBJ2-1; D uncertain. Germline values: CDR1 LGHNA, CDR2 YSLEER. The CDR3 length is 16 residues. With 0 bases removed from V and 1 base from J, the gap between germline ends came to 10 bases. CDR3 coding DNA: TGCGCCAGCAGCCAAGATAGGAAGCAGTCCTACAATGAGCAGTTCTTC. As protein: CASSQDRKQSYNEQFF.

The chain links TRBV5-1 to TRBJ2-3, with D possibly being TRBD1 (6 bases). V was clipped by 2 bases and J by 0 bases, with 13 bases between them. CDR1 and CDR2 (germline): SGHRS, YFSETQ. This CDR3 is built from 16 residues. The CDR3 is CASSLTGTTSTDTQYF. CDR3 DNA sequence: TGCGCCAGCAGCTTAACCGGGACAACTAGCACAGATACGCAGTATTTT.

The sample holds a few counts of this clonotype. This sequence joins TRBV20-1 and TRBJ2-1, with 15 nucleotides matching TRBD2. V lost 5 bases, J lost 9 bases, and 5 bases stayed unmatched. Germline values: CDR1 DFQATT, CDR2 SNEGSKA (reference sequence). The CDR3 loop spans 14 amino acids. The CDR3 bases are TGCAGTGCTGACGGACTAGCGGGAGGGCGTGAGCAGTTCTTC. Encoded protein: CSADGLAGGREQFF.

This clonotype was counted only a few times. The chain is built from TRBV28 and TRBJ2-7; the D gene is possibly TRBD1 (6 bases). This CDR3 is built from 14 residues. Germline CDR1 and CDR2: MDHEN and SYDVKM. Deletions cut 1 base from V and 3 bases from J, with 10 bases between. CDR3 loop: CASSLFGQLYEQYF. The CDR3 DNA reads as TGTGCCAGCAGTTTATTTGGACAGCTCTACGAGCAGTACTTC.

This clonotype was found many times. The V gene is TRBV6-1, the J gene TRBJ2-7; 8 bases agree with TRBD2. Trimming at V came to 7 bases and at J to 0 bases, leaving 2 bases not matched to a gene. The CDR3 has 13 amino acids. The V gene's germline CDR1 is MNHNS and CDR2 SASEGT. The CDR3 spells CASNSGASYEQYF. The CDR3 DNA sequence: TGTGCCAGCAATAGCGGGGCCTCCTACGAGCAGTACTTC.

This clonotype was observed at least ten times. This chain uses TRBV6-2 or TRBV6-3 with TRBJ2-7; D is ambiguous. Trimming took off 6 bases at V and 5 bases at J, with 11 bases between the two ends. The CDR3 totals 12 residues. Per the germline V gene, CDR1 is MNHEY and CDR2 is SVGEGT. In nucleotides, the CDR3 is TGTGCCAGCAGCCCGACCACCCACGAGCAGTACTTC. Encoded protein: CASSPTTHEQYF.